These 17 T cell receptor beta chains came from one sample sequenced in a study of cytomegalovirus exposure and HLA in healthy donors. TCRdb's copy holds only in-frame clones and misses some; the assay was immunoSEQ multiplex PCR. Among about 79,000 clones listed, roughly 93% were seen once. The source material was PBMCs. All receptors come from a woman between 25 and 40 years old in good health and CMV-seronegative.

The chain couples TRBV30 to TRBJ1-1; D is perhaps TRBD1 (6 bases). The CDR3 totals 13 residues. Trimming stripped 5 bases from V and 1 base from J, with 11 bases between. Per the germline V gene, CDR1 is GTSNPN and CDR2 is SVGIG (reference sequence). Written as DNA, the CDR3 is TGTGCCTGGGAAAACAGGGCGAACACTGAAGCTTTCTTT. Protein sequence: CAWENRANTEAFF.

The CDR3 loop is CASSLGQLNYGYTF. In DNA form, the CDR3 reads TGTGCCAGCAGTTTGGGACAGCTCAACTATGGCTACACCTTC. This rearrangement joins TRBV28 to TRBJ1-2; 7 bases agree with TRBD1. This CDR3 spans 14 amino acids. The V gene's germline CDR1 is MDHEN and CDR2 SYDVKM. V shed 3 bases and J 2 bases; nucleotides not matched to a gene: 3.

This clone is a singleton in its sample. V is TRBV4-2 and J is TRBJ2-7; 8 nucleotides align to TRBD1. This CDR3 has 15 residues. In germline, CDR1 is LGHNA, CDR2 YNFKEQ. Trimming cost V 3 bases and J 1 base; bases outside gene matches: 5. The CDR3 protein is CASSQTGVRSYEQYF. The CDR3 DNA reads as TGTGCCAGCAGCCAGACAGGGGTTAGGTCCTACGAGCAGTACTTC.

The CDR3, as DNA: TGTGCCAGCTACCCGCAGGGGGCGGGCGGGGAGCTGTTTTTT. Amino acids: CASYPQGAGGELFF. The chain is built from TRBV6-6 and TRBJ2-2, with 8 bases identical to TRBD1. In germline, CDR1 is MNHNY, CDR2 SVGAGI (reference sequence). The ends lost 8 bases at V and 7 bases at J; junction bases unmatched: 9. This CDR3 has 14 amino acids.

V is TRBV18 and J is TRBJ2-7; TRBD2 agrees at 7 bases. Looked up from germline, CDR1 is KGHSH and CDR2 is LQKENI. The J segment lost 0 bases and the V segment lost 6 bases, leaving 5 bases of the junction unmatched. The CDR3 has 14 residues. The CDR3 coding sequence is TGTGCCAGCTCCCCCGGGACTACCTCCTACGAGCAGTACTTC. Protein sequence: CASSPGTTSYEQYF. The whole variable domain, filled in from reference TRBV18 and TRBJ2-7, reads NAGVMQNPRHLVRRRGQEARLRCSPMKGHSHVYWYRQLPEEGLKFMVYLQKENIIDESGMPKERFSAEFPKEGPSILRIQQVVRGDSAAYFCASSPGTTSYEQYFGPGTRLTVT.

J is TRBJ2-7 and V is TRBV6-1, with D possibly TRBD2 on 6 matching bases. Trimming removed 6 bases at V and 7 bases at J, with 19 bases between. The CDR3 contains 14 residues. Germline CDR1 reads MNHNS; CDR2 reads SASEGT. Here the CDR3 DNA reads TGTGCCAGCAGCTCACCTTCAGCGGGTGGGGAGCAGTACTTC. This sequence encodes CASSSPSAGGEQYF.

The J gene is TRBJ2-5, the V gene TRBV5-1; D is perhaps TRBD1 (5 bases). Germline V lookup: CDR1 SGHRS, CDR2 YFSETQ. Between the trimmed V and J ends, which lost 4 bases and 2 bases, there was a span of 18 bases. The CDR3 has 16 residues. CDR3 sequence (DNA): TGCGCCAGCAGCCTGGGGCAGGGCACAATACAAGAGACCCAGTACTTC. Translating gives CASSLGQGTIQETQYF.

The J gene is TRBJ2-1, the V gene TRBV27; TRBD1 aligns across 11 bases. The germline gives CDR1 MNHEY, CDR2 SMNVEV (reference sequence). The CDR3 runs 17 residues. V dropped 5 bases and J dropped 5; count of bases not matched to a gene: 11. CDR3 region: CASSPGQGAVIHNEQFF. The CDR3 nucleotides read TGTGCCAGCAGTCCCGGACAGGGGGCGGTTATCCACAATGAGCAGTTCTTC.

This sequence joins TRBV19 and TRBJ1-4; 7 bases match TRBD1. The CDR3 extends over 15 amino acids. CDR1 is LNHDA and CDR2 is SQIVND in the germline V gene (reference sequence). The ends lost 6 bases at V and 2 bases at J; junction bases unmatched: 6. The DNA of the CDR3 is TGTGCCAGTAGGGCGGAGGACAGGACTAATGAAAAACTGTTTTTT. Its translation: CASRAEDRTNEKLFF.

The chain joins TRBV5-1 to TRBJ2-7; TRBD1 matches at 9 bases. CDR3 length: 14 amino acids. Germline CDR1 and CDR2: SGHRS and YFSETQ. With 3 bases clipped from V and 6 bases from J, the junction kept 7 bases outside the gene matches. This chain's CDR3 is CASSSRDRVREQYF. CDR3 DNA: TGCGCCAGCAGCTCCCGGGACAGGGTTCGCGAGCAGTACTTC.

The rearrangement links TRBV27 to TRBJ2-1; TRBD2 agrees at 7 bases. The trim removed 2 bases at V and 2 bases at J, leaving 3 bases unmatched. CDR1 and CDR2 (germline): MNHEY, SMNVEV (reference sequence). The CDR3 runs to 15 residues. The CDR3 protein is CASSLTGGPYNEQFF. The CDR3, as DNA: TGTGCCAGCAGTTTAACGGGAGGCCCCTACAATGAGCAGTTCTTC.

The rearrangement links TRBV18 to TRBJ1-4; D gene unclear. Germline V lookup: CDR1 KGHSH, CDR2 LQKENI. This CDR3 is 15 amino acids long. Trimming left V 3 bases short and J 0 bases short, with 8 bases between. CDR3 DNA: TGTGCCAGCTCACCCCAGTTTGCAACTAATGAAAAACTGTTTTTT. As protein: CASSPQFATNEKLFF.

In regard to this clone: This CDR3 is also generated by other DNA sequences in the sample. The chain carries TRBV18 and TRBJ2-5; D is ambiguous. Trimming left V 3 bases short and J 4 bases short, with 3 bases between. The CDR3 spans 11 residues. Germline-derived CDR1 and CDR2 are KGHSH and LQKENI. CDR3 sequence reads: CASSPAETQYF. In nucleotides, the CDR3 is TGTGCCAGCTCACCGGCAGAGACCCAGTACTTC.

The rearrangement links TRBV6-8 to TRBJ1-1; 12 positions match TRBD1. Germline CDR1 and CDR2: MNHGY and SAAAGT. The length of the CDR3 is 17 residues. The J segment lost 3 bases and the V segment lost 7 bases, leaving 12 bases of the junction unmatched. CDR3 sequence (DNA): TGTGCCAGCATCCCCGGGACAGGGGGCGGAGGGTACACTGAAGCTTTCTTT. Its protein is CASIPGTGGGGYTEAFF.

This clone was observed a handful of times. The chain recombines TRBV14 with TRBJ2-7, with TRBD2 matching 12 bases. The CDR3 totals 15 residues. Germline lookup yields CDR1 SGHDN and CDR2 FVKESK. With 1 base clipped from V and 7 bases from J, the junction kept 5 bases outside the gene matches. The CDR3 sequence is CASSQGWGTSGEQYF. CDR3 nucleotide sequence: TGTGCCAGCAGCCAAGGGTGGGGGACTAGCGGGGAGCAGTACTTC.

The chain couples TRBV6-1 to TRBJ2-6; 10 bases map to TRBD2. Trimming cost V 4 bases and J 2 bases; bases outside gene matches: 5. Germline assignment: CDR1 MNHNS and CDR2 SASEGT. CDR3 length: 17 residues. The DNA for the CDR3 is TGTGCCAGCAGTGTAGGGCTAGCGGGAGCTGGGGCCAACGTCCTGACTTTC. The encoded protein is CASSVGLAGAGANVLTF.

The chain employs TRBV6-5 and TRBJ1-2; D ambiguous. Germline CDR1 and CDR2: MNHEY and SVGAGI. V dropped 0 bases and J dropped 5 bases, with 7 bases sitting between them. This CDR3 has 13 amino acids. The CDR3 coding sequence is TGTGCCAGCAGTTACTCTCTATCGTATGGCTACACCTTC. Protein: CASSYSLSYGYTF.